The sequence of this T cell receptor (beta chain) was determined in a study of T cell responses to AZD1222 COVID-19 vaccine. The study, taken as a whole, reports: Recipients of AZD1222 seropositive at baseline numbered only 6 or 7.

Sequencing used immunoSEQ multiplex PCR; TCRdb keeps in-frame clones, though not all of them. The data show tens of thousands of clones, 84% seen once. Note on this clone: The antigen remains undetermined.

The sample was peripheral blood, taken on day 0 of AZD1222 vaccination. The clonotype originates from an adult in good health.

The DNA for the CDR3 is TGCGCCAGCAGCCAAGTGAGAAACCAGCCCCAGCATTTT. Residues: CASSQVRNQPQHF. This chain uses TRBV4-3 with TRBJ1-5; D remains unclear. CDR1 is LGHNA and CDR2 is YSLEER in the germline V gene. The CDR3 extends over 13 amino acids. Trimming took 1 base from V and 7 from J, leaving 8 bases between them.